These 12 T cell receptor beta chains share one sample of origin, sequenced in a study of blood T cell repertoires in COVID-19. Sequencing used immunoSEQ multiplex PCR; TCRdb keeps in-frame clones, though not all of them. The table shows around 170,000 clones, with over 80% occurring only once. The specimen was peripheral blood. The source is a woman between 40 and 55 years old with acute or convalescent COVID-19.

V and J are TRBV5-1 and TRBJ1-1; D perhaps matches TRBD1 (5 bases). The CDR3 runs 13 residues. Germline CDR1 and CDR2: SGHRS and YFSETQ. V lost 1 base and J 7 bases, leaving 11 bases between the germline ends. The CDR3 protein is CASSLNWGGEAFF. CDR3 in DNA: TGCGCCAGCAGCTTGAACTGGGGCGGTGAAGCTTTCTTT.

V is TRBV5-1 and J is TRBJ2-7, with 7 bases matching TRBD1. The CDR3 spans 15 residues. J gave up 5 bases and V 4 bases, and 12 bases lay outside the gene matches. Germline CDR1 is SGHRS and CDR2 is YFSETQ. This CDR3 reads CASSQTGSNYNEQYF. In DNA, the CDR3 is TGCGCCAGCAGCCAGACAGGGTCGAATTATAACGAGCAGTACTTC.

With respect to this clone: The DNA is left out, because the CDR3 cannot be placed on it with certainty; the CDR3 is given as TCRdb lists it. The chain carries TRBV29-1 and TRBJ2-1; the table assigns TRBD2, which was not confirmed against the DNA. The CDR3 spans 13 residues, counting both ends. Germline CDR1 SQVTM, CDR2 ANQGSEA. Here the CDR3 reads CSARDYFGNEQFF.

The rearrangement links TRBV5-4 to TRBJ2-7, with 7 bases that match TRBD1. The germline CDR1 and CDR2 sequences are SGHNT and YYREEE (reference sequence). CDR3 size: 14 residues. Losses at the gene ends were 6 bases for V and 1 base for J; bases not matched to a gene: 7. The CDR3 spells CASTHDRASYEQYF. Written as DNA, the CDR3 is TGTGCCAGCACCCATGACAGGGCGTCCTACGAGCAGTACTTC.

This chain links TRBV9 with TRBJ2-1; TRBD2 agrees at 9 bases. With V trimmed by 7 bases and J by 6 bases, 14 bases remained unmatched. Looked up from germline, CDR1 is SGDLS and CDR2 is YYNGEE. The CDR3 length is 16 residues. The CDR3 sequence: CASAQSGSGSGNEQFF. The CDR3 coding sequence is TGTGCCAGCGCTCAGAGCGGTAGCGGGAGTGGCAATGAGCAGTTCTTC.

This clone was found once. The chain combines TRBV30 with TRBJ2-1, with 10 bases aligning to TRBD1. This CDR3 has 13 amino acids. The germline CDR1 and CDR2 sequences are GTSNPN and SVGIG (reference sequence). V lost 3 bases and J lost 6; bases outside the gene matches: 2. CDR3 sequence: CAWRRTGGNEQFF. As DNA, the CDR3 is TGTGCCTGGAGGAGGACAGGGGGCAATGAGCAGTTCTTC.

The chain has TRBV11-1 and TRBJ1-6; maybe TRBD1 (6 bases). V shed 1 base and J shed 10 bases, with 14 bases lying between them. CDR3 length: 15 amino acids. CDR1 SGHAT and CDR2 FQDESV come from the germline V gene (reference sequence). CDR3 loop: CASSLEGRGRSPLHF. DNA of the CDR3: TGTGCCAGCAGCTTAGAGGGCAGGGGTAGATCACCCCTCCACTTT.

J is TRBJ2-5 and V is TRBV2; no clear D. Trimming removed 0 bases from V and 4 bases from J, with 3 bases in between. Germline assignment: CDR1 SNHLY and CDR2 FYNNEI. This CDR3 contains 12 residues. Here the CDR3 DNA reads TGTGCCAGCAGTGAAGCGGCAGAGACCCAGTACTTC. Translating gives CASSEAAETQYF.

The chain joins TRBV6-2 or TRBV6-3 to TRBJ2-7; TRBD2 matches 11 bases. Trimming removed 5 bases from V and 7 bases from J; junction bases left unmatched: 7. The CDR3 is 14 amino acids. Germline CDR1 reads MNHEY; CDR2 reads SVGEGT. The CDR3 spells CASSPTSGSLEQYF. DNA of the CDR3: TGTGCCAGCAGTCCAACTAGCGGGAGTTTGGAGCAGTACTTC.

The chain recombines TRBV7-9 with TRBJ2-3, with a tentative D call TRBD1 (7 bases). V gave up 5 bases and J gave up 2 bases, with 17 bases separating them. Germline-derived CDR1 and CDR2 are SEHNR and FQNEAQ (reference sequence). The CDR3 runs 16 residues. CDR3 bases: TGTGCCAGCAGCGTCGCGGGACAGCAAGTCACAGATACGCAGTATTTT. It is translated as CASSVAGQQVTDTQYF.

CDR3 in DNA: TGTGCCAGCAGCTTGTTTGCGAGCGAGCAGTACTTC. Its translation: CASSLFASEQYF. The V gene is TRBV5-5, the J gene TRBJ2-7, with no clear D. This CDR3 has 12 residues. V lost 1 base to trimming and J lost 6 bases, with 8 bases between them. The germline gives CDR1 SGHKS, CDR2 YYEKEE (reference sequence).

V is TRBV21-1 and J is TRBJ2-1; the table calls TRBD2, which could not be checked here. TRBV21-1 is a pseudogene locus. The CDR3 length is 19 residues. Here the CDR3 reads CASSKVEGTSGRIESKQFF. The CDR3 DNA reads as TGTGCCAGCAGCAAAGTAGAGGGGACTAGCGGGAGGATAGAAAGCAAGCAGTTCTTC.